These 20 T cell receptor beta chains were sequenced from one sample in a study of T cells after yellow fever vaccination. MiXCR, run by TCRdb on the 5' RACE reads, gives a single entry per CDR3 protein. The profile shows roughly 240,000 distinct CDR3 sequences, less than 7.5% of them singletons. Here the sequenced sample was CD4+ T cells sorted from PBMCs, taken on the day of the yellow fever booster vaccination. The receptors shown here come from a man aged 25-45 years who received the YFV17D yellow fever vaccine.

The gene calls are TRBV14 and TRBJ2-3; TRBD2 matches at 7 bases. Germline CDR1 SGHDN, CDR2 FVKESK. Germline trimming cut 0 bases from V and 4 bases from J; bases unmatched to any gene: 19. This CDR3 is 20 amino acids long. In DNA form, the CDR3 reads TGTGCCAGCAGCCAAGATCGGCGGATCGTGTCGGGAGGATCGGCAGATACGCAGTATTTT. This gives the protein CASSQDRRIVSGGSADTQYF.

This clonotype was counted ten times or more. The chain has TRBV5-1 and TRBJ1-1, with 7 bases aligning to TRBD1. The trim removed 0 bases at V and 3 bases at J, leaving 2 bases unmatched. Germline-derived CDR1 and CDR2 are SGHRS and YFSETQ. This CDR3 has 14 amino acids. In nucleotides, the CDR3 is TGCGCCAGCAGCTTGGACAGGGGTGACACTGAAGCTTTCTTT. Encoded protein: CASSLDRGDTEAFF.

This sequence joins TRBV6-1 and TRBJ2-7; the D call may be TRBD1 or TRBD2 (5 bases each). This CDR3 region has 15 residues. Trimming stripped 6 bases from V and 0 bases from J, with 15 bases between. CDR1 and CDR2 (germline): MNHNS, SASEGT. The CDR3 region has the DNA TGTGCCAGCAGGAAATCCGGGACGGTCTCCTACGAGCAGTACTTC. It translates to CASRKSGTVSYEQYF.

There are many counts of this clonotype. The CDR3: CASSDLGGVYDEQYF. As DNA, the CDR3 is TGTGCCAGCAGCGACTTGGGAGGGGTTTACGACGAGCAGTACTTC. This chain joins TRBV7-8 and TRBJ2-7; the match to TRBD2 covers 7 bases. The germline V gene has CDR1 SGHVS and CDR2 FQNEAQ. V gave up 5 bases and J gave up 5 bases; unmatched junction bases: 12. The CDR3 sequence is 15 residues long.

This clonotype was detected only a few times. The chain couples TRBV7-3 to TRBJ2-1, with 7 bases lining up with TRBD2. The CDR3 has 16 residues. Per germline, CDR1 SGHTA and CDR2 FQGTGA. V trimming: 3 bases; J trimming: 4 bases; junction bases outside the gene matches: 9. The CDR3 spells CASSLSRESIYNEQFF. CDR3 in DNA: TGTGCCAGCAGCTTGTCGCGGGAGAGCATTTACAATGAGCAGTTCTTC.

The chain employs TRBV5-1 and TRBJ2-7; 9 bases are a match to TRBD2. The CDR3 length is 14 residues. The germline gives CDR1 SGHRS, CDR2 YFSETQ. Losses at the gene ends were 5 bases for V and 5 bases for J; bases not matched to a gene: 8. CDR3 sequence: CASSIAGARDEQYF. The CDR3 DNA follows: TGCGCCAGCAGTATAGCGGGAGCGCGGGACGAGCAGTACTTC.

The V gene is TRBV9, the J gene TRBJ2-3, with a possible D match to TRBD1 (6 bases). The CDR3 extends over 14 amino acids. Germline CDR1 reads SGDLS; CDR2 reads YYNGEE. V lost 3 bases, J lost 2 bases, and 10 bases lay in between. This CDR3 is CASSAWTDTDTQYF. CDR3 bases: TGTGCCAGCAGCGCTTGGACAGACACAGATACGCAGTATTTT. The whole variable domain, filled in from reference TRBV9 and TRBJ2-3, reads DSGVTQTPKHLITATGQRVTLRCSPRSGDLSVYWYQQSLDQGLQFLIQYYNGEERAKGNILERFSAQQFPDLHSELNLSSLELGDSALYFCASSAWTDTDTQYFGPGTRLTVL.

This clonotype was observed a few times. The chain has TRBV7-3 and TRBJ2-6; D remains unclear. This CDR3 region has 18 residues. Germline V gives CDR1 SGHTA, CDR2 FQGTGA. V lost 5 bases to trimming and J lost 0 bases, with 17 bases between them. The CDR3 loop is CASSTSVPSPSGANVLTF. In DNA, the CDR3 is TGTGCCAGCAGCACCAGCGTACCTTCCCCCTCTGGGGCCAACGTCCTGACTTTC.

There are many counts of this clonotype. The chain has TRBV28 and TRBJ2-1, with D unresolved. This CDR3 comprises 11 residues. The V end was cut by 4 bases, the J end by 9 bases, with 7 bases between. The germline gives CDR1 MDHEN, CDR2 SYDVKM. The CDR3 loop reads CASSSPGEQFF. The CDR3, as DNA: TGTGCCAGCAGTTCCCCGGGTGAGCAGTTCTTC.

In its sample, this clonotype was seen many times. The V call is TRBV7-9, the J call TRBJ1-4; TRBD1 is a possible D gene (6 bases). Germline V CDR1 and CDR2: SEHNR, FQNEAQ (reference sequence). This CDR3 comprises 16 residues. V lost 4 bases to trimming and J lost 0 bases, with 12 bases between them. Written as DNA, the CDR3 is TGTGCCAGCAGCTCACAGGGAGGAACAACTAATGAAAAACTGTTTTTT. Protein sequence: CASSSQGGTTNEKLFF. Based on the CDR3 plus reference TRBV7-9 and TRBJ1-4, the full variable domain is DTGVSQNPRHKITKRGQNVTFRCDPISEHNRLYWYRQTLGQGPEFLTYFQNEAQLEKSRLLSDRFSAERPKGSFSTLEIQRTEQGDSAMYLCASSSQGGTTNEKLFFGSGTQLSVL.

V is TRBV19 and J is TRBJ2-1; 10 nucleotides align to TRBD2. Germline values: CDR1 LNHDA, CDR2 SQIVND (reference sequence). The CDR3 has 16 residues. V gave up 11 bases and J gave up 2 bases; unmatched junction bases: 12. CDR3 bases: TGTGCCTCCGCGCCTATAGCGGGAGGAGCCTACAATGAGCAGTTCTTC. The encoded protein is CASAPIAGGAYNEQFF.

This clonotype was recorded many times. The V and J genes are TRBV7-9 and TRBJ2-5, with 7 bases aligning to TRBD1. The CDR3 runs 15 residues. The germline V gene encodes CDR1 SEHNR and CDR2 FQNEAQ (reference sequence). V was pared by 1 base and J by 2 bases, with 4 bases of the junction left unmatched. Here the CDR3 reads CASSLGRGIQETQYF. The CDR3 nucleotides are TGTGCCAGCAGCTTAGGCAGGGGGATACAAGAGACCCAGTACTTC.

This sequence joins TRBV5-1 and TRBJ2-1; no reliable D call. The V end was cut by 1 base, the J end by 0 bases, with 11 bases between. The CDR3 is 16 amino acids. Germline values: CDR1 SGHRS, CDR2 YFSETQ. CDR3 nucleotide sequence: TGCGCCAGCAGCTTGCTAGGTTCTAGCTCCTACAATGAGCAGTTCTTC. Its protein is CASSLLGSSSYNEQFF.

Notes on this clonotype: A much bigger clone sits one base away, suggesting this may be a read error. V usage is TRBV19 and J usage is TRBJ2-2, with D perhaps assigned TRBD1 or TRBD2 (5 bases each). Germline V gene data show CDR1 as LNHDA and CDR2 as SQIVND (reference sequence). The V end was cut by 8 bases, the J end by 4 bases, with 14 bases between. The CDR3 has 14 amino acids. The CDR3 reads CASSGTVSTGELFF. The CDR3 DNA reads TGTGCCAGTTCCGGGACGGTGAGCACCGGGGAGCTGTTTTTT.

The table lists this clonotype with a few counts. This chain connects TRBV11-2 to TRBJ2-7; 9 bases are shared with TRBD2. Germline V gene sequence: CDR1 SGHAT, CDR2 FQNNGV. CDR3 size: 18 residues. J lost 0 bases, V lost 6 bases, and 15 bases had no gene match. Here the CDR3 reads CASRPLAGPPRGSYEQYF. The CDR3 bases are TGTGCCAGCAGGCCACTAGCGGGTCCCCCCAGGGGCTCCTACGAGCAGTACTTC.

In this sample, this clonotype turned up many times. The genes are TRBV7-8 and TRBJ2-3; D tentatively reads TRBD1 or TRBD2 (5 bases each). Trimming took 8 bases from V and 3 from J, leaving 24 bases between them. The germline V gene has CDR1 SGHVS and CDR2 FQNEAQ. There are 17 residues in the CDR3. The CDR3 is CASRPNLLGVGTDTQYF. The CDR3 bases are TGTGCCAGCCGTCCTAACCTCTTGGGGGTCGGGACAGATACGCAGTATTTT.

This clonotype was found many times. In DNA, the CDR3 is TGTGCCAGCAGCTTGTCTTTGTGGGTCGGGCCTCCCAACGATTACGAGCAGTACTTC. It codes for CASSLSLWVGPPNDYEQYF. V gene TRBV5-8 combines with J gene TRBJ2-7, with unresolved D. The CDR3 is 19 residues long. CDR1 is SGHTS, CDR2 YDEGEE, per germline. V gave up 1 base and J gave up 4 bases, with 27 bases separating them.

This clonotype was seen a handful of times. V is TRBV7-2 and J is TRBJ2-1, with 8 bases aligning to TRBD2. The CDR3 sequence is 13 residues long. The V and J ends lost 1 base and 7 bases, in that order; junction bases with no gene match: 0. Germline CDR1 reads SGHTA; CDR2 reads FQGNSA. The CDR3 protein is CASSLERENEQFF. The CDR3 coding sequence is TGTGCCAGCAGCTTAGAGCGGGAGAATGAGCAGTTCTTC.

This clonotype was seen a handful of times. The chain carries TRBV5-4 and TRBJ2-4; D is uncertain. Trimming stripped 4 bases from V and 6 bases from J, with 11 bases between. Germline V gene data show CDR1 as SGHNT and CDR2 as YYREEE (reference sequence). CDR3 length equals 13 residues. The CDR3 DNA reads as TGTGCCAGCAGCCGGTTCTGGAGAAACATTCAGTACTTC. It is translated as CASSRFWRNIQYF.

J is TRBJ1-4 and V is TRBV18; unclear D gene. The germline V gene has CDR1 KGHSH and CDR2 LQKENI. V lost 3 bases to trimming and J lost 8 bases, with 10 bases between them. The CDR3 contains 13 residues. The CDR3 bases are TGTGCCAGCTCACCGCGAGGCGACGAAAAACTGTTTTTT. Its translation: CASSPRGDEKLFF.